Listed here is a single T cell receptor beta chain. Its antigen is still unknown. The CDR3 loop spans 15 amino acids. With 5 bases clipped from V and 3 bases from J, the junction kept 8 bases outside the gene matches. The germline V gene encodes CDR1 LGHNA and CDR2 YNFKEQ. It was with 60 Vbeta and 13 Jbeta primers that the PCR ran. Generated by immunoSEQ multiplex PCR, the TCRdb table keeps only in-frame clones and is missing some. This sample carries around 150,000 clones, roughly 85% of them seen once, and the ten largest clones take 1.3%. These data are taken from a study of cytomegalovirus exposure and HLA in healthy donors. General study results and limits: The investigators catalogued 150 or so TCR beta chains as cytomegalovirus-associated.

Sequenced material: PBMCs. This TCR was recovered from a woman between 45 and 65 years old in good health and CMV-seronegative. This chain uses TRBV4-2 with TRBJ2-7; TRBD2 agrees at 9 bases. The CDR3 protein is CASSEGYSGSYEQYF. As DNA, the CDR3 is TGTGCCAGCAGCGAAGGGTATAGCGGGAGCTACGAGCAGTACTTC.